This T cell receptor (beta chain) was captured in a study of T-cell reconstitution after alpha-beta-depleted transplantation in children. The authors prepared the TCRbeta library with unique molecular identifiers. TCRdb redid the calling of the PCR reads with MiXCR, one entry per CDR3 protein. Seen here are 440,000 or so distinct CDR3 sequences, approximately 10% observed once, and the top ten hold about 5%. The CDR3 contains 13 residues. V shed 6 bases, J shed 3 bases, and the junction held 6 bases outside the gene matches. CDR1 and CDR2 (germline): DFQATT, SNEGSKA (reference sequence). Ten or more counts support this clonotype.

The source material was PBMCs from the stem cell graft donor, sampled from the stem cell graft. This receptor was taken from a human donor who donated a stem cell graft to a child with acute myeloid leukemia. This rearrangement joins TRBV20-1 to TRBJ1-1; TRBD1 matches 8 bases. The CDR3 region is CSARGPRDTEAFF. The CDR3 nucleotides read TGCAGTGCCAGGGGGCCGAGGGACACTGAAGCTTTCTTT.